Shown below are 2 T cell receptor beta chains from a single sample sequenced in a study of graft-versus-host responses after intestinal transplantation. The table came from immunoSEQ multiplex PCR; TCRdb's copy has only in-frame clones and leaves some out. The sample lists about 23,000 clones, around nine tenths occurring once. The source material was PBMCs, sampled around 40 days after intestinal transplant. These receptors all come from a human patient who received an intestinal transplant, so some T cells may come from the graft donor.

V usage is TRBV21-1 and J usage is TRBJ2-7. TRBV21-1 is assigned pseudogene status. The CDR3 consists of 10 residues. The chain's CDR3 is CASSKMEQYF. The CDR3 DNA follows: TGTGCCAGCAGCAAAATGGAGCAGTACTTC.

CDR3 nucleotide sequence: TGTGCCAGCTCACGACAGGTGGGACAGTCGCGCTTTCACATTCAGTACTTC. It is translated as CASSRQVGQSRFHIQYF. V usage is TRBV18 and J usage is TRBJ2-4; 7 bases agree with TRBD1. Trimming cost V 4 bases and J 8 bases; bases outside gene matches: 17. Germline V lookup: CDR1 KGHSH, CDR2 LQKENI. CDR3 size: 17 residues.